These 29 T cell receptor beta chains came from one sample sequenced in a study of T-cell reconstitution after alpha-beta-depleted transplantation in children. Using unique molecular identifiers, the investigators prepared the TCRbeta library. TCRdb analysed the PCR reads with MiXCR anew, one entry per CDR3 protein. Here the sample spans 500,000 or so distinct CDR3 sequences, approximately 29% being singletons. The specimen comprised PBMCs from the stem cell graft donor, sampled from the stem cell graft. These receptors came from a human donor who donated a stem cell graft to a child with aplastic anemia.

The rearrangement links TRBV18 to TRBJ2-5; D not resolved. The CDR3 sequence is 13 residues long. Between the trimmed V and J ends, which lost 2 bases and 1 base, there was a span of 5 bases. Germline V lookup: CDR1 KGHSH, CDR2 LQKENI. The CDR3 DNA is TGTGCCAGCTCACCATCCAGCCAAGAGACCCAGTACTTC. This codes for CASSPSSQETQYF. Combining the CDR3 with reference TRBV18 and TRBJ2-5 gives the whole variable domain NAGVMQNPRHLVRRRGQEARLRCSPMKGHSHVYWYRQLPEEGLKFMVYLQKENIIDESGMPKERFSAEFPKEGPSILRIQQVVRGDSAAYFCASSPSSQETQYFGPGTRLLVL.

This clonotype has only a few counts. J is TRBJ1-3 and V is TRBV6-5; D is uncertain. This CDR3 comprises 15 residues. Germline V gene data show CDR1 as MNHEY and CDR2 as SVGAGI. Trimming removed 10 bases from V and 1 base from J, with 17 bases in between. The CDR3 region is CATMDGPVSGNTIYF. CDR3 nucleotide sequence: TGTGCCACGATGGACGGACCTGTGTCTGGAAACACCATATATTTT.

The chain is built from TRBV7-2 and TRBJ1-6; D perhaps matches TRBD1 (5 bases). The ends were cut back, 2 bases at V and 10 bases at J, with 12 bases in the middle. Germline loops: CDR1 SGHTA, CDR2 FQGNSA. CDR3 size: 14 residues. The CDR3 region is CASSLFQGGSPLHF. The CDR3 DNA sequence: TGTGCCAGCAGCTTATTCCAGGGTGGATCACCCCTCCACTTT.

The rearrangement links TRBV30 to TRBJ2-7; TRBD1 matches at 7 bases. This CDR3 is built from 13 residues. Germline V lookup: CDR1 GTSNPN, CDR2 SVGIG (reference sequence). With V trimmed by 6 bases and J by 0 bases, 5 bases remained unmatched. The CDR3 nucleotides read TGTGCCTGTATACGGGACAGCTCCTACGAGCAGTACTTC. Residues: CACIRDSSYEQYF.

This clonotype has a handful of counts. CDR3 in amino acids: CASSFSAGMNTEAFF. As DNA, the CDR3 is TGTGCCAGCAGTTTTTCGGCAGGGATGAACACTGAAGCTTTCTTT. This chain connects TRBV12-3 or TRBV12-4 to TRBJ1-1, with D maybe TRBD1 (5 bases). V dropped 3 bases and J dropped 0 bases, with 11 bases sitting between them. The CDR3 totals 15 residues.

This chain links TRBV5-4 with TRBJ2-3; TRBD2 matches 10 bases. The germline V gene encodes CDR1 SGHNT and CDR2 YYREEE (reference sequence). The CDR3 is 15 residues long. The J segment lost 0 bases and the V segment lost 5 bases, leaving 3 bases of the junction unmatched. CDR3 sequence: CASREGLASTDTQYF. DNA of the CDR3: TGTGCCAGCAGAGAGGGACTAGCGAGCACAGATACGCAGTATTTT. The variable domain in full, completed from reference TRBV5-4 and TRBJ2-3, reads ETGVTQSPTHLIKTRGQQVTLRCSSQSGHNTVSWYQQALGQGPQFIFQYYREEENGRGNFPPRFSGLQFPNYSSELNVNALELDDSALYLCASREGLASTDTQYFGPGTRLTVL.

V is TRBV7-2 and J is TRBJ1-3; no reliable D call. The CDR3 totals 16 residues. V was shortened by 3 bases and J by 0 bases, with 12 bases between the two germline ends. Germline V gives CDR1 SGHTA, CDR2 FQGNSA. DNA of the CDR3: TGTGCCAGCAGCTTCGAAGCCCCGAGCTCTGGAAACACCATATATTTT. Amino acid sequence: CASSFEAPSSGNTIYF.

The chain carries TRBV19 and TRBJ2-1, with a possible D match to TRBD2 (5 bases). V was clipped by 6 bases and J by 0 bases, with 12 bases between them. This CDR3 contains 15 residues. The germline V gene encodes CDR1 LNHDA and CDR2 SQIVND (reference sequence). The CDR3 DNA is TGTGCCAGTAGGTTGGACTTTACCTCCTACAATGAGCAGTTCTTC. It specifies CASRLDFTSYNEQFF.

V usage is TRBV5-6 and J usage is TRBJ1-5; 8 bases match TRBD1. The V segment lost 0 bases and the J segment 7 bases; nucleotides outside the gene matches: 6. Germline V lookup: CDR1 SGHDT, CDR2 YYEEEE. The CDR3 is made up of 15 amino acids. CDR3 sequence (DNA): TGTGCCAGCAGCTTGGCGCGGACAGGGAACCAGCCCCAGCATTTT. Its protein product is CASSLARTGNQPQHF. Full variable domain (outside the CDR3, taken from reference TRBV5-6 and TRBJ1-5): DAGVTQSPTHLIKTRGQQVTLRCSPKSGHDTVSWYQQALGQGPQFIFQYYEEEERQRGNFPDRFSGHQFPNYSSELNVNALLLGDSALYLCASSLARTGNQPQHFGDGTRLSIL.

The chain recombines TRBV27 with TRBJ2-1; 8 bases are a match to TRBD1. The germline gives CDR1 MNHEY, CDR2 SMNVEV (reference sequence). This CDR3 spans 15 amino acids. The V gene end was trimmed by 8 bases and the J gene end by 6 bases; junction bases not matched to a gene: 12. The CDR3 sequence: CASLPLDRVPNEQFF. The CDR3 DNA sequence: TGTGCCAGCCTCCCTCTGGACAGGGTTCCCAATGAGCAGTTCTTC.

There are a few counts of this clonotype. The chain is built from TRBV5-6 and TRBJ1-1, with no clear D. CDR1 and CDR2 from the germline V gene are SGHDT and YYEEEE. This CDR3 has 15 amino acids. Trimming took 0 bases from V and 2 from J, leaving 11 bases between them. The CDR3 region has the DNA TGTGCCAGCAGCTTGGTGGGCCAGAGCAACACTGAAGCTTTCTTT. It codes for CASSLVGQSNTEAFF.

The J gene is TRBJ2-2, the V gene TRBV12-3 or TRBV12-4; D is ambiguous. V was pared by 6 bases and J by 5 bases, with 13 bases between. The CDR3 loop spans 14 amino acids. The CDR3 sequence: CASSPARKTGELFF. CDR3 in DNA: TGTGCCAGCAGCCCAGCTCGTAAGACCGGGGAGCTGTTTTTT.

This clonotype was observed a handful of times. The chain uses TRBV6-1 and TRBJ2-2; TRBD1 or TRBD2 may be the D gene (5 bases each). The CDR3 totals 15 residues. In germline, CDR1 is MNHNS, CDR2 SASEGT. The V end was cut by 7 bases, the J end by 7 bases, with 19 bases between. For the CDR3, the DNA is TGTGCCAGCACCATCGGGACCCCTACAGGCGGGGAGCTGTTTTTT. Amino acids: CASTIGTPTGGELFF.

V gene TRBV6-2 or TRBV6-3 combines with J gene TRBJ1-5; D is unresolved. There are 14 residues in the CDR3. Germline V lookup: CDR1 MNHEY, CDR2 SVGEGT. The V end was cut by 3 bases, the J end by 5 bases, with 11 bases between. In nucleotides, the CDR3 is TGTGCCAGCAGTTATTCGTTCTCAGATCAGCCCCAGCATTTT. Translated: CASSYSFSDQPQHF.

This chain uses TRBV9 with TRBJ1-4, with TRBD1 matching 8 bases. J was trimmed by 4 bases and V by 3 bases; bases with no gene match: 8. CDR3 length: 16 residues. CDR1 and CDR2 from the germline V gene are SGDLS and YYNGEE. This CDR3 is CASSEAGGGRNEKLFF. In DNA form, the CDR3 reads TGTGCCAGCAGCGAGGCAGGGGGCGGACGTAATGAAAAACTGTTTTTT.

This clonotype appeared a few times. The chain combines TRBV15 with TRBJ2-1; TRBD2 is a possible D gene (6 bases). Germline CDR1 and CDR2: LNHNV and YYDKDF (reference sequence). There are 15 residues in the CDR3. The ends were cut back, 0 bases at V and 3 bases at J, with 9 bases in the middle. The CDR3, as DNA: TGTGCCACCAGCAGAGATCAGACTAGCTACAATGAGCAGTTCTTC. Its protein is CATSRDQTSYNEQFF.

Comment on this clonotype: No conserved phenylalanine or tryptophan is present at the end of the CDR3, so a read error is the likely explanation. This chain uses TRBV28 with TRBJ1-2; D is undetermined. The ends were cut back, 7 bases at V and 1 base at J, with 19 bases in the middle. The V gene's germline CDR1 is MDHEN and CDR2 SYDVKM. This CDR3 has 16 amino acids. CDR3 loop: CASIDTDRFNNYGYTS. Here the CDR3 DNA reads TGTGCCAGCATCGACACCGACCGCTTTAATAACTATGGCTACACCTCC.

This chain links TRBV25-1 with TRBJ1-5, with D tentatively TRBD1 (6 bases). Germline CDR1 MGHDK, CDR2 SYGVNS. CDR3 size: 14 residues. The V end was cut by 4 bases, the J end by 4 bases, with 11 bases between. CDR3 DNA: TGTGCCAGCAGTGCCCCGGGGGCGAATCAGCCCCAGCATTTT. Protein: CASSAPGANQPQHF. The whole variable domain, filled in from reference TRBV25-1 and TRBJ1-5, reads EADIYQTPRYLVIGTGKKITLECSQTMGHDKMYWYQQDPGMELHLIHYSYGVNSTEKGDLSSESTVSRIRTEHFPLTLESARPSHTSQYLCASSAPGANQPQHFGDGTRLSIL.

This clonotype was counted only a few times. V and J are TRBV7-6 and TRBJ2-1; a weak D match, TRBD2 (5 bases). Germline V gene lookup returns CDR1 SGHVS and CDR2 FNYEAQ. The CDR3 has 16 amino acids. The CDR3 DNA sequence: TGTGTCCCCCACCCGGGGTTCACGCTATGGCGCCTCGGGCAGTTCTTC. Translation gives CVPHPGFTLWRLGQFF.

This chain joins TRBV20-1 and TRBJ2-5, with D perhaps TRBD1 (5 bases). Germline-derived CDR1 and CDR2 are DFQATT and SNEGSKA (reference sequence). There are 14 residues in the CDR3. The V gene lost 3 bases and the J gene lost 5 bases, with 16 bases spanning the gap. CDR3 sequence reads: CSARAGARAETQYF. In DNA form, the CDR3 reads TGCAGTGCTAGGGCTGGGGCTAGAGCTGAGACCCAGTACTTC.

The rearrangement uses TRBV4-1 and TRBJ2-2; weak D call: TRBD2 (6 bases). CDR3 length: 13 amino acids. V was clipped by 2 bases and J by 9 bases, with 10 bases between them. Germline V gene sequence: CDR1 MGHRA, CDR2 YSYEKL. The CDR3 loop is CASSQRDFWELFF. CDR3 bases: TGCGCCAGCAGCCAACGGGACTTCTGGGAGCTGTTTTTT.

A few counts support this clonotype. This chain joins TRBV12-3 or TRBV12-4 and TRBJ2-1; D unresolved. V was cut by 5 bases and J by 3 bases, with 11 bases left in between. The CDR3 loop spans 14 amino acids. CDR3 DNA sequence: TGTGCCAGCAGTGCTCAAATGCTCTACAATGAGCAGTTCTTC. It codes for CASSAQMLYNEQFF.

The genes are TRBV5-1 and TRBJ1-2; 9 nucleotides align to TRBD1. This CDR3 has 15 amino acids. Germline CDR1 is SGHRS and CDR2 is YFSETQ. After removal of 3 bases from V and 4 bases from J, the junction contained 7 bases not matched to a gene. The CDR3 region is CASSSRTGAGYGYTF. As DNA, the CDR3 is TGCGCCAGCAGCTCGCGGACAGGGGCCGGCTATGGCTACACCTTC.

The V gene is TRBV29-1, the J gene TRBJ2-1; possibly TRBD1 for D (6 bases). Trimming cost V 1 base and J 5 bases, with 18 bases left between them. The length of the CDR3 is 16 residues. Germline values: CDR1 SQVTM, CDR2 ANQGSEA. For the CDR3, the DNA is TGCAGCGTTGAAGGTTCGGACAGCTCAGCAAACAATGAGCAGTTCTTC. Amino acids: CSVEGSDSSANNEQFF.

This chain connects TRBV20-1 to TRBJ2-1; possibly TRBD1 for D (6 bases). CDR3 length: 11 residues. Germline CDR1 is DFQATT and CDR2 is SNEGSKA (reference sequence). V lost 6 bases and J 8 bases, leaving 11 bases between the germline ends. The CDR3 DNA follows: TGCAGTGCGGACAGACTATATGAGCAGTTCTTC. This translates into CSADRLYEQFF.

The CDR3 region is CSVAYRGHSPLHF. Written as DNA, the CDR3 is TGCAGCGTTGCTTACAGGGGGCATTCACCCCTCCACTTT. This chain uses TRBV29-1 with TRBJ1-6; 9 bases match TRBD1. The CDR3 totals 13 residues. V dropped 4 bases and J dropped 8; count of bases not matched to a gene: 3. The germline V gene has CDR1 SQVTM and CDR2 ANQGSEA.

V usage is TRBV7-7 and J usage is TRBJ2-5; D gene uncertain. Germline CDR1 SSHAT, CDR2 FNYEAQ (reference sequence). The CDR3 contains 11 residues. Trimming left V 4 bases short and J 9 bases short, with 9 bases between. The CDR3 is CASSSLGSQYF. CDR3 bases: TGTGCCAGCAGCTCCCTAGGTTCCCAGTACTTC.

CDR3 in amino acids: CATSRAGGGYEQYV. The CDR3 DNA sequence: TGTGCCACCAGCAGAGCAGGAGGGGGCTACGAGCAGTACGTC. V gene TRBV15 combines with J gene TRBJ2-7, with D perhaps matching TRBD1 or TRBD2 (6 bases each). The CDR3 contains 14 residues. The ends were cut back, 1 base at V and 3 bases at J, with 10 bases in the middle. The germline gives CDR1 LNHNV, CDR2 YYDKDF (reference sequence).

The rearrangement joins TRBV30 to TRBJ2-4, with 7 bases lining up with TRBD2. This CDR3 has 15 residues. Germline values: CDR1 GTSNPN, CDR2 SVGIG (reference sequence). The V gene end was trimmed by 0 bases and the J gene end by 3 bases; junction bases not matched to a gene: 5. CDR3: CAWSVGGFGKNIQYF. The CDR3 DNA is TGTGCCTGGAGTGTGGGGGGGTTTGGCAAAAACATTCAGTACTTC.